The sequence of this T cell receptor beta chain was determined in a study of cytomegalovirus exposure and HLA in healthy donors. The data were produced by immunoSEQ multiplex PCR, yet TCRdb's version contains in-frame clones alone and is incomplete. Of under 300,000 clones detected, approximately 83% appear once; the ten largest clones hold approximately 1%. With regard to this clone: Its antigen is undetermined.

V dropped 7 bases and J dropped 4 bases, with 13 bases sitting between them. The CDR3 is 14 amino acids. The V gene's germline CDR1 is MNHEY and CDR2 SVGAGI. Study observations and caveats: Under in vitro conditions, three CMV-associated chains were confirmed as specific for CMV antigens.

V usage is TRBV6-5 and J usage is TRBJ2-2; perhaps TRBD2 as D (6 bases). The origin of this receptor is a woman aged 18-30 years in good health and CMV-seronegative. Sequenced material: PBMCs. CDR3 sequence: CASMRGPPTGELFF. CDR3 DNA: TGTGCCAGCATGCGGGGTCCCCCCACCGGGGAGCTGTTTTTT.